Listed below are T cell receptor beta chains from one sample, sequenced in a study of cytomegalovirus exposure and HLA in healthy donors. The protocol was immunoSEQ multiplex PCR, while the TCRdb copy is restricted to in-frame clones and leaves out a portion. Seen here are around 200,000 clones, 82% observed once, and the top ten hold roughly 0.8%. The sample taken for sequencing was PBMCs. Every receptor here comes from a young woman in good health and CMV-seronegative. Both conserved end residues are part of each CDR3. The D gene is left open where the match is weak. Some rows mark clone size as missing; the rest say once, few, many or name a class of expanded clone.

TRBV5-1	NA	once	TRBJ2-5	CASSLSETQYF	TGCGCCAGCAGCTTATCGGAGACCCAGTACTTC
TRBV4-2	NA	NA	TRBJ2-7	CASSHGAVYEQYF	TGTGCCAGCAGCCATGGGGCGGTATACGAGCAGTACTTC
TRBV7-9	TRBD2	NA	TRBJ2-1	CASSLGLREVDYDNEQFF	TGTGCCAGCAGCTTAGGTCTGCGGGAGGTCGATTACGACAATGAGCAGTTCTTC
TRBV5-1	TRBD1	NA	TRBJ1-2	CASSGTGEPTGYTF	TGCGCCAGCAGCGGGACAGGAGAACCTACTGGCTACACCTTC
TRBV7-8	TRBD1	NA	TRBJ2-7	CASSLKGRGLNEQYF	TGTGCCAGCAGCTTAAAGGGCAGGGGGCTCAACGAGCAGTACTTC
TRBV19	TRBD1	NA	TRBJ2-7	CASSIVAGTGDYEQYF	TGTGCCAGTAGTATAGTAGCTGGGACAGGGGACTACGAGCAGTACTTC
TRBV6-5	TRBD2	NA	TRBJ2-2	CASKGLAGRTGELFF	TGTGCCAGCAAGGGACTAGCGGGACGGACCGGGGAGCTGTTTTTT
TRBV27	NA	NA	TRBJ1-4	CASSLSQGTFEKLFF	TGTGCCAGCAGTTTAAGCCAGGGGACCTTTGAAAAACTGTTTTTT
TRBV11-2	NA	NA	TRBJ2-3	CASSFEGVTDTQYF	TGTGCCAGCAGCTTTGAGGGGGTCACAGATACGCAGTATTTT
TRBV7-3	NA	once	TRBJ2-1	CASSQGVGEQFF	TGTGCCAGCAGCCAGGGTGTCGGTGAGCAGTTCTTC
TRBV30	TRBD2	NA	TRBJ2-1	CAWELAGGSYNEQFF	TGTGCCTGGGAACTAGCGGGAGGGTCCTACAATGAGCAGTTCTTC
TRBV29-1	TRBD2	NA	TRBJ2-7	CTRPLSGTSGGEYEQYF	TGCACTCGACCCCTTTCCGGGACTAGCGGGGGCGAGTACGAGCAGTACTTC
TRBV5-6	NA	NA	TRBJ2-7	CASSPASSYEQYF	TGTGCCAGCAGTCCGGCTAGCTCCTACGAGCAGTACTTC
TRBV15	NA	once	TRBJ1-5	CATSRENQPQHF	TGTGCCACCAGCAGGGAGAATCAGCCCCAGCATTTT
TRBV5-1	NA	NA	TRBJ2-3	CASSLPLGTGTDTQYF	TGCGCCAGCAGCTTGCCCCTAGGAACGGGCACAGATACGCAGTATTTT
TRBV6-1	NA	few	TRBJ2-2	CASSVRQHRGAVF	TGTGCCAGCAGTGTGAGGCAGCACCGGGGAGCTGTTTTT
TRBV5-1	NA	NA	TRBJ2-7	CASTPYASYEQYF	TGCGCCAGCACCCCTTACGCGTCCTACGAGCAGTACTTC
TRBV7-2	NA	NA	TRBJ2-3	CASSLAWASTDTQYF	TGTGCCAGCAGCTTAGCGTGGGCCAGTACAGATACGCAGTATTTT
TRBV7-9	NA	once	TRBJ1-2	CASSPGGQVGLRGYTF	TGTGCCAGCAGCCCCGGCGGACAAGTGGGTCTTCGGGGCTACACCTTC
TRBV7-5	NA	NA	TRBJ1-1	CVRSSPWDRDMNTEAFF	TGTGTCAGAAGCTCCCCTTGGGACAGGGACATGAACACTGAAGCTTTCTTT
TRBV6-5	TRBD1	NA	TRBJ2-2	CASRRTGSDGELFF	TGTGCCAGCAGGAGGACAGGGAGTGACGGGGAGCTGTTTTTT
TRBV7-9	TRBD2	NA	TRBJ2-3	CASSSLLGRGNTDTQYF	TGTGCCAGCAGCTCCCTTCTTGGGCGGGGGAACACAGATACGCAGTATTTT
TRBV7-8	TRBD1	NA	TRBJ1-1	CASRLGGIGNTEAFF	TGTGCCAGCAGACTAGGGGGCATCGGGAACACTGAAGCTTTCTTT
TRBV6-5	TRBD1	NA	TRBJ1-3	CAAGQGGPGNTIYF	TGTGCCGCAGGCCAGGGGGGCCCTGGAAACACCATATATTTT
TRBV6-1	NA	NA	TRBJ1-3	CASSGAKQSSGNTIYF	TGTGCCAGCAGTGGAGCAAAACAGAGCTCTGGAAACACCATATATTTT
TRBV7-8	TRBD1	NA	TRBJ1-3	CASSNRGNGNTIYF	TGTGCCAGCAGCAACAGGGGAAATGGAAACACCATATATTTT
TRBV7-3	TRBD1	NA	TRBJ2-5	CASSAGTEETQYF	TGCGCCAGCAGCGCCGGGACAGAAGAGACCCAGTACTTC
TRBV28	TRBD1	NA	TRBJ1-5	CASSPLGTGNVPQHF	TGTGCCAGCAGTCCCCTCGGGACAGGTAACGTGCCCCAGCATTTT
TRBV10-1	NA	NA	TRBJ1-6	CASNPSPNSPLHF	TGCGCCAGCAATCCTTCCCCGAATTCACCCCTCCACTTT
TRBV7-9	NA	NA	TRBJ1-1	CASSFTQGNTEAFF	TGTGCCAGCAGCTTTACTCAGGGGAACACTGAAGCTTTCTTT
TRBV5-6	NA	NA	TRBJ2-2	CASTRLGGGELFF	TGTGCCAGCACTCGCCTAGGGGGCGGGGAGCTGTTTTTT
TRBV5-4	NA	NA	TRBJ1-1	CASSTIPQGNTEAFF	TGTGCCAGCAGCACTATTCCACAGGGGAACACTGAAGCTTTCTTT
TRBV2	TRBD1	few	TRBJ2-7	CAWGQGNYEQYF	TGTGCCTGGGGACAGGGAAACTACGAGCAGTACTTC
TRBV4-2	NA	NA	TRBJ2-7	CASRSTSSYEQYF	TGTGCCAGCAGGTCCACCAGTTCCTACGAGCAGTACTTC
TRBV6-5	NA	NA	TRBJ2-1	CASSFGHNEQFF	TGTGCCAGCAGTTTTGGACATAATGAGCAGTTCTTC
TRBV18	NA	NA	TRBJ1-1	CASSPASGNTEAFF	TGTGCCAGCTCACCAGCCAGCGGGAACACTGAAGCTTTCTTT
TRBV28	NA	NA	TRBJ2-1	CASSNPGLDYNEQFF	TGTGCCAGCAGCAATCCGGGACTTGACTACAATGAGCAGTTCTTC
TRBV14	TRBD2	NA	TRBJ2-3	CASSQDRLAGPFTDTQYF	TGTGCCAGCAGCCAAGATCGCCTAGCGGGCCCCTTCACAGATACGCAGTATTTT
TRBV11-2	NA	NA	TRBJ2-1	CASSVSGAYNEQFF	TGTGCCAGCAGCGTGAGTGGTGCCTACAATGAGCAGTTCTTC
TRBV27	NA	NA	TRBJ2-7	CATRSDSSYEQYF	TGTGCCACTCGGAGCGACAGCTCCTACGAGCAGTACTTC
TRBV25-1	TRBD1	NA	TRBJ1-2	CASSLGQGSYGYTF	TGTGCCAGCAGCTTGGGACAGGGGAGCTATGGCTACACCTTC
TRBV5-1	NA	NA	TRBJ2-2	CASSLGHYTGELFF	TGCGCCAGCAGCTTAGGACACTACACCGGGGAGCTGTTTTTT
TRBV27	NA	NA	TRBJ2-1	CASTIVRPTGDLNEQFF	TGTGCCAGCACCATAGTCCGACCTACGGGAGACCTCAATGAGCAGTTCTTC
TRBV5-1	TRBD2	NA	TRBJ2-1	CASSFVGLAGGPGDEQFF	TGCGCCAGCAGCTTTGTGGGACTAGCGGGAGGGCCGGGCGATGAGCAGTTCTTC
TRBV9	NA	NA	TRBJ2-3	CASSVETARGDTQYF	TGTGCCAGCAGCGTCGAGACAGCGCGGGGAGATACGCAGTATTTT
TRBV7-3	NA	NA	TRBJ1-1	CASSLNPGLVNTEAFF	TGTGCCAGCAGCTTAAACCCCGGACTGGTGAACACTGAAGCTTTCTTT
TRBV28	TRBD1	NA	TRBJ2-5	CASRSTGAETQYF	TGTGCCAGCAGATCGACAGGGGCGGAGACCCAGTACTTC
TRBV14	NA	NA	TRBJ1-2	CASSQAFGGGYGYTF	TGTGCCAGCAGCCAAGCTTTTGGGGGAGGTTATGGCTACACCTTC
TRBV13	TRBD2	NA	TRBJ2-4	CASSFYSGRAGSKNIQYF	TGTGCCAGCAGTTTTTATAGCGGGAGGGCCGGGTCCAAAAACATTCAGTACTTC
TRBV9	TRBD1	NA	TRBJ1-1	CASSAWPVGTGSTEAFF	TGTGCCAGCAGCGCATGGCCGGTTGGGACAGGGAGCACTGAAGCTTTCTTT
TRBV2	NA	few	TRBJ2-6	CASTQGWANVLTF	TGTGCCAGCACACAGGGCTGGGCCAACGTCCTGACTTTC
TRBV6-1	NA	NA	TRBJ2-5	CASRNPTGVQETQYF	TGTGCCAGCAGAAACCCCACAGGTGTACAAGAGACCCAGTACTTC